Following are 10 T cell receptor beta chains from one sample sequenced in a study of shared clonotypes between healthy human individuals. TCRdb's table, derived via immunoSEQ multiplex PCR, lists solely in-frame clones and lacks some. The table has about 2.1 million clones, approximately 92% seen once. CD45RO negativity and positive selection for CCR7 defined naive CD8 cells, a population that excluded terminally differentiated effector memory CD45RA+ cells. Specimen: naive CD8+ T cells from PBMCs. These receptor sequences come from a man younger than 35 in good health. Some clones in this sample may be carry-over from other donors' samples.

The V and J genes are TRBV20-1 and TRBJ2-4; 12 positions agree with TRBD2. CDR1 and CDR2 from the germline V gene are DFQATT and SNEGSKA (reference sequence). V lost 0 bases, J lost 15 bases, and 0 bases stayed unmatched. This CDR3 comprises 11 residues. Here the CDR3 reads CSARETSGRYF. For the CDR3, the DNA is TGCAGTGCTAGAGAGACTAGCGGGAGGTACTTC.

V usage is TRBV13 and J usage is TRBJ2-6; D could derive from TRBD1 or TRBD2 (5 bases each). The CDR3 runs to 16 residues. Germline CDR1 and CDR2: PRHDT and FYEKMQ (reference sequence). V was shortened by 4 bases and J by 2 bases, with 12 bases between the two germline ends. The DNA for the CDR3 is TGTGCCAGCAGCTCGTACCGGGACGCTGGGGCCAACGTCCTGACTTTC. Amino acids: CASSSYRDAGANVLTF. Filled out from reference TRBV13 and TRBJ2-6, the complete variable domain reads AAGVIQSPRHLIKEKRETATLKCYPIPRHDTVYWYQQGPGQDPQFLISFYEKMQSDKGSIPDRFSAQQFSDYHSELNMSSLELGDSALYFCASSSYRDAGANVLTFGAGSRLTVL.

The rearrangement uses TRBV7-2 and TRBJ2-1; D assignment may be TRBD1 or TRBD2 (5 bases each). Germline loops: CDR1 SGHTA, CDR2 FQGNSA. The V end lost 3 bases, the J end lost 9 bases, and 15 bases lay between the germline ends. This CDR3 is built from 14 residues. In nucleotides, the CDR3 is TGTGCCAGCAGCTTCTTACCCGGGGCCCTTGAGCAGTTCTTC. Amino acid sequence: CASSFLPGALEQFF. The full variable domain, its missing parts supplied by reference TRBV7-2 and TRBJ2-1, is GAGVSQSPSNKVTEKGKDVELRCDPISGHTALYWYRQSLGQGLEFLIYFQGNSAPDKSGLPSDRFSAERTGGSVSTLTIQRTQQEDSAVYLCASSFLPGALEQFFGPGTRLTVL.

This clone showed up just once. This sequence joins TRBV4-2 and TRBJ1-2; TRBD1 might be the D (5 bases). The length of the CDR3 is 14 residues. V lost 2 bases and J 3 bases, leaving 10 bases between the germline ends. Germline values: CDR1 LGHNA, CDR2 YNFKEQ. CDR3 sequence: CASSQLGGDYGYTF. CDR3 bases: TGTGCCAGCAGCCAACTGGGGGGGGACTATGGCTACACCTTC.

The gene calls are TRBV11-2 and TRBJ2-1; 9 positions agree with TRBD2. The CDR3 sequence is 16 residues long. After removal of 5 bases from V and 6 bases from J, the junction contained 11 bases not matched to a gene. CDR1 is SGHAT, CDR2 FQNNGV, per germline. CDR3 DNA sequence: TGTGCCAGCAGCCCCAGCCCTAGCGGGAATTCCAATGAGCAGTTCTTC. Encoded protein: CASSPSPSGNSNEQFF.

The chain recombines TRBV13 with TRBJ1-2; 8 positions match TRBD1. This CDR3 contains 17 residues. The ends lost 4 bases at V and 0 bases at J; junction bases unmatched: 10. Germline V gene data show CDR1 as PRHDT and CDR2 as FYEKMQ (reference sequence). The CDR3 bases are TGTGCCAGCAGCTCGGGACAGGAGCACGCCACTAACTATGGCTACACCTTC. Its translation: CASSSGQEHATNYGYTF.

V gene TRBV19 combines with J gene TRBJ2-6; 8 bases map to TRBD1. Germline trimming cut 5 bases from V and 2 bases from J; bases unmatched to any gene: 8. The length of the CDR3 is 17 residues. CDR1 and CDR2 (germline): LNHDA, SQIVND (reference sequence). The CDR3 here is CASSADRGLTGANVLTF. The CDR3 DNA reads as TGTGCCAGTAGTGCTGACAGGGGATTGACTGGGGCCAACGTCCTGACTTTC.

This clone is a singleton in its sample. This rearrangement joins TRBV6-6 to TRBJ2-7, with 8 nucleotides matching TRBD2. After removal of 0 bases from V and 6 bases from J, the junction contained 1 base not matched to a gene. Germline V lookup: CDR1 MNHNY, CDR2 SVGAGI (reference sequence). The CDR3 spans 13 residues. The CDR3 nucleotides are TGTGCCAGCAGTTACTCGAGCGGGGGCGAGCAGTACTTC. Its protein is CASSYSSGGEQYF.

The chain carries TRBV27 and TRBJ2-3; 10 bases map to TRBD2. With V trimmed by 5 bases and J by 6 bases, 17 bases remained unmatched. Germline values: CDR1 MNHEY, CDR2 SMNVEV (reference sequence). CDR3 length equals 18 residues. The CDR3 protein is CASSPGTSVTNRGDTQYF. The CDR3 DNA sequence: TGTGCCAGCAGTCCTGGGACTAGCGTCACCAATAGAGGGGATACGCAGTATTTT.

As concerns this clone: This may stem from a read error, because a much larger clone lies one nucleotide away. Other DNA sequences in the sample encode the same CDR3. The J gene is TRBJ2-7, the V gene TRBV28; unclear D gene. V lost 1 base to trimming and J lost 2 bases, with 3 bases between them. The germline CDR1 and CDR2 sequences are MDHEN and SYDVKM. CDR3 length: 12 residues. The CDR3 DNA reads as TGTGCCAGCAGTTTATCCGCCTACGAGCAGTACTTC. Its protein is CASSLSAYEQYF.